A single sample gave rise to the 26 T cell receptor beta chains below, sequenced in a study of blood T cell repertoires in COVID-19. Measured with immunoSEQ multiplex PCR; TCRdb has only the in-frame clones, and not every one. There are over 150,000 clones in the sample; roughly 72% occur only once, and roughly 3.6% lies in the top ten. Material: peripheral blood. The receptors derive from a woman of 80 years or more with acute or convalescent COVID-19.

The chain carries TRBV5-1 and TRBJ2-1; 7 nucleotides match TRBD1. Per germline, CDR1 SGHRS and CDR2 YFSETQ. V shed 0 bases, J shed 2 bases, and the junction held 2 bases outside the gene matches. This CDR3 spans 15 amino acids. The CDR3 sequence: CASSLVGGAYNEQFF. The CDR3 bases are TGCGCCAGCAGCTTGGTAGGGGGCGCCTACAATGAGCAGTTCTTC.

This chain links TRBV7-7 with TRBJ2-5; 8 positions match TRBD1. The CDR3 consists of 15 residues. The germline V gene encodes CDR1 SSHAT and CDR2 FNYEAQ (reference sequence). J lost 5 bases, V lost 2 bases, and 7 bases had no gene match. Here the CDR3 DNA reads TGTGCCAGCAGCTTAAGACCGGGACAGGTCGAGACCCAGTACTTC. Encoded protein: CASSLRPGQVETQYF.

The V call is TRBV29-1, the J call TRBJ1-2, with TRBD1 as a possible D gene (6 bases). Trimming stripped 4 bases from V and 3 bases from J, with 15 bases between. The CDR3 length is 14 residues. Germline CDR1 and CDR2: SQVTM and ANQGSEA. CDR3 nucleotide sequence: TGCAGCGTTGTGGACCCCCCAGGGGACTATGGCTACACCTTC. This gives the protein CSVVDPPGDYGYTF. The variable domain in full, completed from reference TRBV29-1 and TRBJ1-2, reads SAVISQKPSRDICQRGTSLTIQCQVDSQVTMMFWYRQQPGQSLTLIATANQGSEATYESGFVIDKFPISRPNLTFSTLTVSNMSPEDSSIYLCSVVDPPGDYGYTFGSGTRLTVV.

Details on this clone: Different DNA sequences within this sample yield the same CDR3. The CDR3: CASTGTSNQPQHF. Here the CDR3 DNA reads TGTGCCAGCACCGGGACAAGCAATCAGCCCCAGCATTTT. This sequence joins TRBV2 and TRBJ1-5; possibly TRBD1 for D (6 bases). The V gene's germline CDR1 is SNHLY and CDR2 FYNNEI. This CDR3 is built from 13 residues. Trimming removed 7 bases from V and 1 base from J, with 8 bases in between.

The gene calls are TRBV6-5 and TRBJ1-4; weak D call: TRBD1 (5 bases). Germline CDR1 MNHEY, CDR2 SVGAGI. The CDR3 totals 14 residues. The V gene lost 0 bases and the J gene lost 7 bases, with 9 bases spanning the gap. The CDR3 region is CASSYSTRGEKLFF. CDR3 DNA sequence: TGTGCCAGCAGTTACTCGACAAGGGGTGAAAAACTGTTTTTT.

CDR3: CASSVQASGGAFVEQFF. DNA for the CDR3: TGTGCCAGCAGCGTTCAGGCTAGCGGGGGGGCCTTCGTTGAGCAGTTCTTC. The chain carries TRBV9 and TRBJ2-1; 12 positions match TRBD2. Germline V gene sequence: CDR1 SGDLS, CDR2 YYNGEE. The ends lost 2 bases at V and 9 bases at J; junction bases unmatched: 12. This CDR3 has 17 amino acids.

V is TRBV6-5 and J is TRBJ1-2; no clear D gene. The CDR3 extends over 15 amino acids. Germline CDR1 reads MNHEY; CDR2 reads SVGAGI. Trimming pared 6 bases from V and 0 bases from J, leaving 14 bases between. Here the CDR3 reads CASSREVGTNYGYTF. In DNA, the CDR3 is TGTGCCAGCAGCCGGGAGGTGGGGACTAACTATGGCTACACCTTC.

The chain has TRBV10-3 and TRBJ1-1; possible D gene TRBD1, 6 bases. In germline, CDR1 is ENHRY, CDR2 SYGVKD. The CDR3 runs 16 residues. V was cut by 0 bases and J by 1 base, with 12 bases left in between. This chain's CDR3 is CAISESRGAPNTEAFF. CDR3 DNA sequence: TGTGCCATCAGTGAGTCACGGGGGGCTCCGAACACTGAAGCTTTCTTT.

CDR3 sequence (DNA): TGTGCCAGCAGTCAGGGTTTCAGCTCCTACGAGCAGTACTTC. This encodes CASSQGFSSYEQYF. This chain uses TRBV6-5 with TRBJ2-7; D might be TRBD1 (5 bases). The V and J ends lost 5 bases and 0 bases respectively, with 11 bases between them. Per germline, CDR1 MNHEY and CDR2 SVGAGI. This CDR3 is built from 14 residues.

V usage is TRBV5-6 and J usage is TRBJ2-7; 7 bases are a match to TRBD1. The trim removed 7 bases at V and 6 bases at J, leaving 10 bases unmatched. Germline CDR1 is SGHDT and CDR2 is YYEEEE. This CDR3 contains 13 residues. CDR3 DNA sequence: TGTGCCAGCCGTAAGACAGGGTCTTCCGAGCAGTACTTC. Translation gives CASRKTGSSEQYF.

This chain links TRBV27 with TRBJ1-1; no reliable D call. The germline CDR1 and CDR2 sequences are MNHEY and SMNVEV (reference sequence). This CDR3 contains 13 residues. V gave up 2 bases and J gave up 3 bases, with 7 bases separating them. CDR3 residues: CASSLKPDTEAFF. The CDR3 nucleotides read TGTGCCAGCAGTTTAAAGCCCGACACTGAAGCTTTCTTT.

The chain couples TRBV6-2 or TRBV6-3 to TRBJ2-7; D is perhaps TRBD2 (7 bases). Trimming removed 2 bases from V and 3 bases from J, with 14 bases in between. The CDR3 runs 15 residues. Germline V gene sequence: CDR1 MNHEY, CDR2 SVGEGT. The CDR3 DNA reads TGTGCCAGCAGTTACGAACAGGGAGGGCACTACGAGCAGTACTTC. This encodes CASSYEQGGHYEQYF.

J is TRBJ2-5 and V is TRBV5-6; TRBD1 might be the D (6 bases). Germline V gene sequence: CDR1 SGHDT, CDR2 YYEEEE. V was cut by 1 base and J by 5 bases, with 12 bases left in between. The CDR3 length is 14 residues. CDR3 in DNA: TGTGCCAGCAGCTTGCAAGGACAGTCTGAGACCCAGTACTTC. As protein: CASSLQGQSETQYF.

The chain links TRBV3-1 (or the pseudogene TRBV3-2) to TRBJ1-4; tentative D call: TRBD1 (6 bases). The V gene's germline CDR1 is LGHDT and CDR2 YNNKEL (reference sequence). The length of the CDR3 is 14 residues. Trimming removed 8 bases from V and 4 bases from J, with 14 bases in between. The CDR3: CASANREGNEKLFF. CDR3 coding DNA: TGTGCCAGCGCAAACAGGGAGGGTAATGAAAAACTGTTTTTT.

The chain links TRBV6-5 to TRBJ1-4; 8 bases are a match to TRBD1. The CDR3 totals 15 residues. After removal of 5 bases from V and 7 bases from J, the junction contained 9 bases not matched to a gene. The germline CDR1 and CDR2 sequences are MNHEY and SVGAGI. The CDR3 DNA sequence: TGTGCCAGCAGTATAGCCGGGACAGGAGGTGAAAAACTGTTTTTT. Encoded protein: CASSIAGTGGEKLFF.

The V call is TRBV11-2, the J call TRBJ2-3; D is perhaps TRBD2 (5 bases). V was pared by 0 bases and J by 0 bases, with 10 bases between. Germline lookup yields CDR1 SGHAT and CDR2 FQNNGV. CDR3 length: 16 amino acids. The chain's CDR3 is CASSLDSDSSTDTQYF. The CDR3 DNA reads as TGTGCCAGCAGCTTAGATAGCGATTCTAGCACAGATACGCAGTATTTT.

The rearrangement uses TRBV2 and TRBJ2-3, with TRBD2 matching over 12 bases. The germline gives CDR1 SNHLY, CDR2 FYNNEI. The CDR3 loop spans 20 amino acids. V gave up 5 bases and J gave up 0 bases; unmatched junction bases: 15. The CDR3 protein is CASSLTYGTSGLSSTDTQYF. The CDR3 DNA reads as TGTGCCAGCAGTCTTACTTACGGGACTAGCGGGTTATCTAGCACAGATACGCAGTATTTT.

In this sample, this clone turned up once. The rearrangement links TRBV5-4 to TRBJ2-5; 9 bases align to TRBD1. In germline, CDR1 is SGHNT, CDR2 YYREEE (reference sequence). The V and J ends lost 5 bases and 0 bases, in that order; junction bases with no gene match: 5. This CDR3 has 15 amino acids. CDR3 sequence: CASSLGQGYQETQYF. CDR3 DNA sequence: TGTGCCAGCAGTCTGGGACAGGGCTACCAAGAGACCCAGTACTTC.

The chain combines TRBV27 with TRBJ2-1; D is uncertain. CDR1 MNHEY and CDR2 SMNVEV come from the germline V gene (reference sequence). The ends were cut back, 5 bases at V and 11 bases at J, with 10 bases in the middle. The CDR3 runs to 11 residues. The CDR3 reads CASSSKRKQFF. As DNA, the CDR3 is TGTGCCAGCAGTAGCAAGAGGAAGCAGTTCTTC.

The chain carries TRBV11-2 and TRBJ2-7, with 8 nucleotides matching TRBD2. V dropped 1 base and J dropped 3; count of bases not matched to a gene: 5. CDR3 size: 15 residues. Germline loops: CDR1 SGHAT, CDR2 FQNNGV. Here the CDR3 DNA reads TGTGCCAGCAGCTTAGTTGCTGCGGGGGGCTACGAGCAGTACTTC. This codes for CASSLVAAGGYEQYF. The full variable domain, completed using reference TRBV11-2 and TRBJ2-7, is EAGVAQSPRYKIIEKRQSVAFWCNPISGHATLYWYQQILGQGPKLLIQFQNNGVVDDSQLPKDRFSAERLKGVDSTLKIQPAKLEDSAVYLCASSLVAAGGYEQYFGPGTRLTVT.

The CDR3 nucleotides read TGTGCCAGCAGCTTGGCAGGCTCCGCTTACGAGCAGTACTTC. Encoded protein: CASSLAGSAYEQYF. The rearrangement uses TRBV7-2 and TRBJ2-7; no reliable D call. There are 14 residues in the CDR3. Trimming removed 3 bases at V and 4 bases at J, with 13 bases between. CDR1 and CDR2 from the germline V gene are SGHTA and FQGNSA.

The chain carries TRBV2 and TRBJ1-1, with D possibly matching TRBD1 (5 bases). With 8 bases removed from V and 7 bases from J, the gap between germline ends came to 11 bases. CDR1 and CDR2 (germline): SNHLY, FYNNEI. There are 11 residues in the CDR3. CDR3 region: CASLTGNEAFF. The DNA for the CDR3 is TGTGCCAGCTTAACAGGAAATGAAGCTTTCTTT.

The rearrangement uses TRBV2 and TRBJ1-5, with 8 bases fitting TRBD1. The CDR3 consists of 14 residues. J lost 6 bases, V lost 11 bases, and 12 bases had no gene match. CDR1 is SNHLY, CDR2 FYNNEI, per germline. The DNA of the CDR3 is TGTGCCTCAAAGGGGACAGGAGAGGCTCAGCCCCAGCATTTT. Translated, it gives CASKGTGEAQPQHF.

V usage is TRBV18 and J usage is TRBJ1-1; no definite D call. CDR1 KGHSH and CDR2 LQKENI come from the germline V gene. The CDR3 is 12 residues long. Trimming removed 3 bases at V and 4 bases at J, with 6 bases between. The CDR3: CASSPEGTEAFF. In DNA form, the CDR3 reads TGTGCCAGCTCACCGGAGGGCACTGAAGCTTTCTTT.

The chain combines TRBV5-1 with TRBJ1-2, with TRBD1 matching 7 bases. After removal of 1 base from V and 8 bases from J, the junction contained 8 bases not matched to a gene. The CDR3 is made up of 14 amino acids. Germline loops: CDR1 SGHRS, CDR2 YFSETQ. The CDR3 spells CASSLRSGGEGYTF. CDR3 nucleotide sequence: TGCGCCAGCAGCTTGCGGTCAGGGGGTGAAGGCTACACCTTC.

This chain connects TRBV11-2 to TRBJ1-6; the D is unclear. Germline V lookup: CDR1 SGHAT, CDR2 FQNNGV. The CDR3 covers 16 residues. The V and J ends lost 1 base and 9 bases respectively, with 16 bases between them. The CDR3 sequence: CASSLGQMAGVSPLHF. The CDR3 nucleotides read TGTGCCAGCAGCTTAGGGCAGATGGCCGGAGTTTCACCCCTCCACTTT.